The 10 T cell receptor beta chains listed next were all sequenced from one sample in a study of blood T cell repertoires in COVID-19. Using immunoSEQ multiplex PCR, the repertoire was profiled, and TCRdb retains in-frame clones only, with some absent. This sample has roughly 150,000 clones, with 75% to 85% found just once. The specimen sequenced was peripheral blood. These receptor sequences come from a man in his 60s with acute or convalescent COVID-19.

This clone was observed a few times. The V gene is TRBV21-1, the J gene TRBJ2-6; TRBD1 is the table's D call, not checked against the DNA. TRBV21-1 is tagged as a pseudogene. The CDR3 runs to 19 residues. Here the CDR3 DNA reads TGTGCCAGCAGCACTTCCTGGACAGGGGATAAGGGTGGGGCCAACGTCCTGACTTTC. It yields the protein CASSTSWTGDKGGANVLTF.

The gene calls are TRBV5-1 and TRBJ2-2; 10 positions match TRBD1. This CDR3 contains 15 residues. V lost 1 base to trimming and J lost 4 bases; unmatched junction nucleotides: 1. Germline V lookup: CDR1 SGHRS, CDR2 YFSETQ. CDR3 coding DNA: TGCGCCAGCAGCTTGCGACAGGGGGCCACCGGGGAGCTGTTTTTT. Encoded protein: CASSLRQGATGELFF.

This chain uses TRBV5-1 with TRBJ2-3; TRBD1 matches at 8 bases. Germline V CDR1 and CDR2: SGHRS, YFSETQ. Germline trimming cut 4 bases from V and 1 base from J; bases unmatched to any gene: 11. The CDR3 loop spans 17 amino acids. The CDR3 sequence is CASSLASGGARTDTQYF. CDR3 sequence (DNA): TGCGCCAGCAGCCTAGCCTCAGGGGGCGCTCGCACAGATACGCAGTATTTT.

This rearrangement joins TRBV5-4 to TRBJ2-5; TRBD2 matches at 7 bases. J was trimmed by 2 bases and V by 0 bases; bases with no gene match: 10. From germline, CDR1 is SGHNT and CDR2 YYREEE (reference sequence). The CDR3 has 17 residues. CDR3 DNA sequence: TGTGCCAGCAGCTTGGGTCCTGTCGGCGGGAGACAAGAGACCCAGTACTTC. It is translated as CASSLGPVGGRQETQYF.

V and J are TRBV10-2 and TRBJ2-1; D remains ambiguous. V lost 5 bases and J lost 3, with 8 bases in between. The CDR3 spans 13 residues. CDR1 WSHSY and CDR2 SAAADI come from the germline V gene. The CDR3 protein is CASSNIGYNEQFF. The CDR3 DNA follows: TGCGCCAGCAGTAATATCGGCTACAATGAGCAGTTCTTC.

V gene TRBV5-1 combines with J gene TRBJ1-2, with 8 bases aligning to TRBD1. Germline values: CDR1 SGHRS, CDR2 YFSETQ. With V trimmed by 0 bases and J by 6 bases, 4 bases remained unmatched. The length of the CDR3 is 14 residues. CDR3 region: CASSLGQGANGYTF. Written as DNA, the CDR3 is TGCGCCAGCAGCTTGGGGCAGGGGGCGAATGGCTACACCTTC.

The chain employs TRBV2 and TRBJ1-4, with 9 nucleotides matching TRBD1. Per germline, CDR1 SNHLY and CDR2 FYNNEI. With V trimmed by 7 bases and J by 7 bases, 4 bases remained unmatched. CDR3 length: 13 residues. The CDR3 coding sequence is TGTGCCAGCAAGGGGACAGGGAGTGAAAAACTGTTTTTT. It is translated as CASKGTGSEKLFF.

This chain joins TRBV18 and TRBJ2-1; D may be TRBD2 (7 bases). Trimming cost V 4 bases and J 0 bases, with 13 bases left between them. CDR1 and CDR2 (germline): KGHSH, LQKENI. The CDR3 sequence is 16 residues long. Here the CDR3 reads CASSLGGGSSYNEQFF. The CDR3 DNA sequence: TGTGCCAGCTCACTAGGGGGGGGAAGCTCCTACAATGAGCAGTTCTTC. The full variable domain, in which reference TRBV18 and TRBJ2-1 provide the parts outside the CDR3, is NAGVMQNPRHLVRRRGQEARLRCSPMKGHSHVYWYRQLPEEGLKFMVYLQKENIIDESGMPKERFSAEFPKEGPSILRIQQVVRGDSAAYFCASSLGGGSSYNEQFFGPGTRLTVL.

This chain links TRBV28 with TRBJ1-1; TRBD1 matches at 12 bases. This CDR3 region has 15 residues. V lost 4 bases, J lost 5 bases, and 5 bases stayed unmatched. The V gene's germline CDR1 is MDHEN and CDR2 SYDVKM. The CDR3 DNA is TGTGCCAGCAGTTCGGGACAGGGGGCATGGACTGAAGCTTTCTTT. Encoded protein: CASSSGQGAWTEAFF.

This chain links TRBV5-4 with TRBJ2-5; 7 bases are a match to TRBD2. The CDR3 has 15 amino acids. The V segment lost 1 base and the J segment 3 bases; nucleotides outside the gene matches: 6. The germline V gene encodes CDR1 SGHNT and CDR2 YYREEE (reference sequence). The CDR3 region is CASSLWLAGEETQYF. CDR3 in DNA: TGTGCCAGCAGCTTGTGGCTGGCGGGAGAAGAGACCCAGTACTTC.